The present T cell receptor (beta chain) was sequenced within a study of CD8+ T cells in alopecia areata. Study-wide context: Oral tofacitinib (5 to 10 mg twice daily) was administered to treated patients.

RNA, once extracted, was reverse transcribed into cDNA for use as the sequencing template. The table came from immunoSEQ multiplex PCR; TCRdb's copy has only in-frame clones and leaves some out. The repertoire consists of about 140,000 clones, with roughly 61% occurring once and the leading ten covering about 6.8%. Ten or more counts support this clone. As yet, its antigen is unknown. Regarding the study as a whole: Clonality was higher in lesional than normal scalp, especially in alopecia totalis/universalis.

CDR1 SGDLS and CDR2 YYNGEE come from the germline V gene. This CDR3 spans 12 amino acids. Between the trimmed V and J ends, which lost 3 bases and 12 bases, there was a span of 12 bases. The V call is TRBV9, the J call TRBJ1-4, with TRBD1 as a possible D gene (5 bases). This specimen was CD4+ T cells sorted from blood, taken at week 0. The TCR comes from a human donor with alopecia areata. The chain's CDR3 is CASSGQGGELFF. The DNA of the CDR3 is TGTGCCAGCAGCGGGCAGGGAGGCGAACTGTTTTTT.